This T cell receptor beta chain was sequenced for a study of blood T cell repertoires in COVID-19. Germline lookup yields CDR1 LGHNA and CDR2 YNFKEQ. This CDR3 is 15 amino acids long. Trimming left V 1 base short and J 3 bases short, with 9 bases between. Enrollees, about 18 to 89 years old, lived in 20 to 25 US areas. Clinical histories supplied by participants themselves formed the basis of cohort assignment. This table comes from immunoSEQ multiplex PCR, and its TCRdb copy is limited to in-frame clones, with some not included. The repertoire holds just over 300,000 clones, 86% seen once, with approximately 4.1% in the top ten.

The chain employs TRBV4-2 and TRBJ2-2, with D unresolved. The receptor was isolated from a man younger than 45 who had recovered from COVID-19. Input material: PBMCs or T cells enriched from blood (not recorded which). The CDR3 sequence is CASSQGWQDTGELFF. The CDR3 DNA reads TGTGCCAGCAGCCAAGGATGGCAGGACACCGGGGAGCTGTTTTTT.